Sequencing of this T cell receptor beta chain was carried out in a study of blood T cell repertoires in COVID-19. About the research overall: Specimens from acute and convalescent COVID-19 originated in the United States, Italy and Spain. Sample material is recorded as cDNA or gDNA derived from T cells, B-cell-depleted T cells, or PBMCs.

The ends lost 7 bases at V and 1 base at J; junction bases unmatched: 8. Germline CDR1 is LNHDA and CDR2 is SQIVND (reference sequence). This CDR3 has 15 residues. In the original processing: Counts of nucleated cells, estimated from reference gene primer amplification, were obtained. Clones were read by immunoSEQ multiplex PCR, and TCRdb kept only the in-frame ones, dropping some. V, J and clone size reflect that table, while D and trimming were determined from the DNA. The sample lists 100,000 or so clones, 70% to 90% seen once, with about 9.9% in the top ten. The sequence was collected from a man aged 40-49 years with active or convalescent COVID-19. The J gene is TRBJ1-1, the V gene TRBV19; TRBD1 agrees at 8 bases. Sequencing was done on a sample of peripheral blood. DNA of the CDR3: TGTGCCAGTATCCCCAGGGGGCGGGGGAACACTGAAGCTTTCTTT. It is translated as CASIPRGRGNTEAFF.